Presented here are 32 T cell receptor beta chains from one specimen sequenced in a study of shared clonotypes between healthy human individuals. TCRdb's copy holds only in-frame clones and misses some; the assay was immunoSEQ multiplex PCR. The sample lists about 1.5 million clones, roughly 98% seen once, with around 0.45% in the top ten. Material for sequencing was naive CD4+ T cells sorted from blood. Subset of the sample: CD45RA+ positively selected. The receptors come from a man aged 25-45 years in good health.

The gene calls are TRBV5-5 and TRBJ2-1, with 14 bases lining up with TRBD2. Per the germline V gene, CDR1 is SGHKS and CDR2 is YYEKEE (reference sequence). This CDR3 has 16 amino acids. The ends lost 4 bases at V and 7 bases at J; junction bases unmatched: 7. As DNA, the CDR3 is TGTGCCAGCAGCAAACCGGGACTAGCGGGAGCGAATGAGCAGTTCTTC. Translated, it gives CASSKPGLAGANEQFF.

CDR3 region: CASSPTDLQASYEQYF. Written as DNA, the CDR3 is TGTGCCAGCTCACCTACTGATCTACAAGCCTCCTACGAGCAGTACTTC. The chain couples TRBV18 to TRBJ2-7; D unclear. V dropped 3 bases and J dropped 0 bases, with 15 bases sitting between them. The CDR3 consists of 16 residues. Germline V gene data show CDR1 as KGHSH and CDR2 as LQKENI.

J is TRBJ2-5 and V is TRBV29-1; D might be TRBD1 (6 bases). The CDR3 covers 14 residues. Trimming stripped 4 bases from V and 2 bases from J, with 14 bases between. The germline CDR1 and CDR2 sequences are SQVTM and ANQGSEA. Here the CDR3 reads CSVVTETGQETQYF. The CDR3 nucleotides are TGCAGCGTTGTAACCGAGACAGGTCAAGAGACCCAGTACTTC.

The chain uses TRBV7-9 and TRBJ1-2; no firm D call. The germline V and J ends were trimmed by 0 bases and 4 bases, with 15 bases remaining between them. The CDR3 has 16 residues. From germline, CDR1 is SEHNR and CDR2 FQNEAQ (reference sequence). The CDR3 DNA sequence: TGTGCCAGCAGCTTAGCTGGTGGTGGCAGGACCTATGGCTACACCTTC. Translated, it gives CASSLAGGGRTYGYTF.

CDR3 nucleotide sequence: TGTGCCAGCAGTGGTGGGGCCAACGTCCTGACTTTC. Translating it yields CASSGGANVLTF. The rearrangement uses TRBV2 and TRBJ2-6, with D unclear. Trimming cost V 4 bases and J 3 bases, with 1 base left between them. CDR1 SNHLY and CDR2 FYNNEI come from the germline V gene. This CDR3 is 12 amino acids long.

The rearrangement joins TRBV6-1 to TRBJ1-2; no definite D call. Trimming left V 4 bases short and J 1 base short, with 4 bases between. CDR3 length equals 12 residues. The germline gives CDR1 MNHNS, CDR2 SASEGT. The DNA of the CDR3 is TGTGCCAGCAGTGGCTTTAACTATGGCTACACCTTC. Translating it yields CASSGFNYGYTF.

Note on this clone: The junction shows a germline mismatch at one end, possibly a read error. The chain couples TRBV2 to TRBJ2-5, with D hard to call. This CDR3 is built from 11 residues. Germline V gene data show CDR1 as SNHLY and CDR2 as FYNNEI. CDR3 amino acids: CASREEETQYF. Written as DNA, the CDR3 is TGTGCCAGCAGAGAAGAAGAGACCCAGTACTTC. Together with reference TRBV2 and TRBJ2-5, the CDR3 gives the full variable domain: EPEVTQTPSHQVTQMGQEVILRCVPISNHLYFYWYRQILGQKVEFLVSFYNNEISEKSEIFDDQFSVERPDGSNFTLKIRSTKLEDSAMYFCASREEETQYFGPGTRLLVL.

The CDR3, as DNA: TGCGCCAGCAGTGAGTCGCGGCAGGGGGGTTTATACGAGCAGTACTTC. Translation gives CASSESRQGGLYEQYF. The chain recombines TRBV10-1 with TRBJ2-7, with D perhaps matching TRBD1 (7 bases). This CDR3 has 16 residues. Trimming removed 0 bases at V and 4 bases at J, with 16 bases between. Germline V CDR1 and CDR2: WNHNN, SYGVQD (reference sequence).

Details on this clone: Other DNA sequences from this sample encode an identical CDR3 as well. The rearrangement uses TRBV18 and TRBJ2-7; 10 bases agree with TRBD1. Germline trimming cut 3 bases from V and 2 bases from J; bases unmatched to any gene: 4. Germline values: CDR1 KGHSH, CDR2 LQKENI. The CDR3 totals 15 residues. In DNA form, the CDR3 reads TGTGCCAGCTCACCCGGGACAGGGGATCCCTACGAGCAGTACTTC. Amino acid sequence: CASSPGTGDPYEQYF.

V usage is TRBV27 and J usage is TRBJ1-5, with D maybe TRBD1 (5 bases). Germline assignment: CDR1 MNHEY and CDR2 SMNVEV (reference sequence). The CDR3 covers 14 residues. Trimming removed 2 bases from V and 4 bases from J, with 9 bases in between. CDR3 coding DNA: TGTGCCAGCAGTTTACAGGGACGGAATCAGCCCCAGCATTTT. Translating it yields CASSLQGRNQPQHF.

Comment on this clone: This specimen includes other DNA sequences encoding the same CDR3. V and J are TRBV5-4 and TRBJ1-5; no firm D call. This CDR3 is 13 amino acids long. Trimming cost V 2 bases and J 2 bases, with 5 bases left between them. Germline lookup yields CDR1 SGHNT and CDR2 YYREEE (reference sequence). The CDR3 protein is CASSFAGNQPQHF. For the CDR3, the DNA is TGTGCCAGCAGCTTCGCGGGCAATCAGCCCCAGCATTTT.

The chain uses TRBV11-1 and TRBJ2-1, with 10 bases that match TRBD2. Trimming cost V 1 base and J 9 bases; bases outside gene matches: 9. CDR1 and CDR2 from the germline V gene are SGHAT and FQDESV (reference sequence). This CDR3 region has 16 residues. CDR3 region: CASSLGAGGNLGEQFF. DNA of the CDR3: TGTGCCAGCAGCTTAGGAGCGGGAGGGAACCTCGGTGAGCAGTTCTTC.

The V and J genes are TRBV25-1 and TRBJ2-1; D gene ambiguous. With 4 bases removed from V and 6 bases from J, the gap between germline ends came to 4 bases. Per germline, CDR1 MGHDK and CDR2 SYGVNS. This CDR3 is 11 amino acids long. The CDR3: CASSGLNEQFF. For the CDR3, the DNA is TGTGCCAGCAGTGGTCTCAATGAGCAGTTCTTC. The variable domain in full, completed from reference TRBV25-1 and TRBJ2-1, reads EADIYQTPRYLVIGTGKKITLECSQTMGHDKMYWYQQDPGMELHLIHYSYGVNSTEKGDLSSESTVSRIRTEHFPLTLESARPSHTSQYLCASSGLNEQFFGPGTRLTVL.

Regarding this clone: The junction departs from germline at one end; a sequencing error may be responsible. V gene TRBV19 combines with J gene TRBJ2-1; the D call may be TRBD1 or TRBD2 (7 bases each). The CDR3 extends over 15 amino acids. CDR1 is LNHDA, CDR2 SQIVND, per germline (reference sequence). The CDR3 DNA sequence: TGTGCCAGTAGTACCAGGGGGGGCTCCCACAATGAGCAGTTCTTC. Residues: CASSTRGGSHNEQFF.

CDR3 residues: CASSLRTSGRVSYNEQFF. The CDR3 region has the DNA TGTGCCAGCAGCCTGAGGACTAGCGGGAGGGTCTCCTACAATGAGCAGTTCTTC. V and J are TRBV7-8 and TRBJ2-1, with 15 bases matching TRBD2. CDR1 and CDR2 (germline): SGHVS, FQNEAQ. This CDR3 spans 18 amino acids. The V and J ends lost 5 bases and 0 bases, in that order; junction bases with no gene match: 5.

The rearrangement uses TRBV5-4 and TRBJ2-2, with 9 bases fitting TRBD2. This CDR3 spans 17 amino acids. Germline V CDR1 and CDR2: SGHNT, YYREEE (reference sequence). V dropped 0 bases and J dropped 7; count of bases not matched to a gene: 10. The CDR3 DNA follows: TGTGCCAGCAGCTTGGAGGTAGCGGGAGCCTCGGTCGGGGAGCTGTTTTTT. This codes for CASSLEVAGASVGELFF.

This sequence joins TRBV7-8 and TRBJ1-5; D unclear. The CDR3 length is 15 residues. Germline V CDR1 and CDR2: SGHVS, FQNEAQ. V lost 2 bases to trimming and J lost 2 bases, with 10 bases between them. In nucleotides, the CDR3 is TGTGCCAGCAGCTTAAACGTCGCTGGCAATCAGCCCCAGCATTTT. This encodes CASSLNVAGNQPQHF.

The chain combines TRBV4-1 with TRBJ2-5; 9 nucleotides align to TRBD1. The CDR3 has 16 residues. The germline gives CDR1 MGHRA, CDR2 YSYEKL. V lost 1 base and J lost 2; bases outside the gene matches: 5. This CDR3 is CASSQGDRAPQETQYF. The CDR3, as DNA: TGCGCCAGCAGCCAAGGGGACAGGGCCCCTCAAGAGACCCAGTACTTC.

V is TRBV28 and J is TRBJ2-7, with 8 bases aligning to TRBD1. The CDR3 consists of 15 residues. Germline V gene sequence: CDR1 MDHEN, CDR2 SYDVKM. The junction had 4 bases not matched to a gene; V was cut back by 1 base and J by 2 bases. Here the CDR3 reads CASSLSWGQAYEQYF. The CDR3 DNA reads as TGTGCCAGCAGTTTATCGTGGGGACAGGCCTACGAGCAGTACTTC.

The CDR3 sequence is CASSRDFSYNEQFF. CDR3 sequence (DNA): TGTGCCAGCAGCCGGGACTTTTCCTACAATGAGCAGTTCTTC. The V gene is TRBV13, the J gene TRBJ2-1, with a tentative D call TRBD2 (6 bases). Germline CDR1 is PRHDT and CDR2 is FYEKMQ (reference sequence). V lost 5 bases to trimming and J lost 1 base, with 9 bases between them. The CDR3 runs to 14 residues.

The rearrangement joins TRBV9 to TRBJ2-7; D may match TRBD1 or TRBD2 (5 bases each). V was trimmed by 3 bases and J by 6 bases, leaving 19 bases between them. CDR3 length equals 15 residues. Germline-derived CDR1 and CDR2 are SGDLS and YYNGEE. CDR3 region: CASSGKAHTGLEQYF. CDR3 in DNA: TGTGCCAGCAGCGGGAAAGCACATACGGGGCTCGAGCAGTACTTC.

Turning to this clone: Other nucleotide sequences from this sample produce the same CDR3. V gene TRBV5-1 combines with J gene TRBJ2-5, with D perhaps TRBD2 (6 bases). The V end was cut by 4 bases, the J end by 0 bases, with 10 bases between. This CDR3 has 14 residues. Germline V CDR1 and CDR2: SGHRS, YFSETQ. The CDR3 protein is CASSLGGHQETQYF. DNA for the CDR3: TGCGCCAGCAGCCTGGGGGGACACCAAGAGACCCAGTACTTC.

The chain is built from TRBV5-1 and TRBJ2-2; D is ambiguous. The CDR3 runs to 14 residues. Germline V CDR1 and CDR2: SGHRS, YFSETQ. V lost 3 bases and J 4 bases, leaving 10 bases between the germline ends. CDR3 protein: CASSSTRFTGELFF. For the CDR3, the DNA is TGCGCCAGCAGCTCGACACGTTTCACCGGGGAGCTGTTTTTT.

This clone is a singleton in its sample. V usage is TRBV10-3 and J usage is TRBJ2-2; 10 nucleotides line up with TRBD1. From germline, CDR1 is ENHRY and CDR2 SYGVKD. The junction had 8 bases not matched to a gene; V was cut back by 6 bases and J by 1 base. The length of the CDR3 is 17 residues. CDR3 region: CAIRPKGQGENTGELFF. The CDR3 region has the DNA TGTGCCATCAGGCCAAAAGGACAGGGGGAGAACACCGGGGAGCTGTTTTTT.

This clone was observed a single time. The chain links TRBV6-1 to TRBJ2-7; 7 bases agree with TRBD1. The trim removed 11 bases at V and 1 base at J, leaving 11 bases unmatched. Germline assignment: CDR1 MNHNS and CDR2 SASEGT. CDR3 size: 14 residues. The CDR3 protein is CAAPRGPLSYEQYF. The CDR3 DNA reads TGTGCCGCCCCAAGGGGGCCACTATCCTACGAGCAGTACTTC.

V and J are TRBV28 and TRBJ2-7, with D possibly TRBD1 on 5 matching bases. Trimming pared 2 bases from V and 3 bases from J, leaving 8 bases between. The V gene's germline CDR1 is MDHEN and CDR2 SYDVKM. The CDR3 has 13 residues. CDR3 bases: TGTGCCAGCAGTTTAGGACAAGACTACGAGCAGTACTTC. Translating gives CASSLGQDYEQYF.

The chain uses TRBV5-1 and TRBJ2-1, with 14 bases aligning to TRBD2. Per germline, CDR1 SGHRS and CDR2 YFSETQ. This CDR3 contains 15 residues. Trimming at V came to 5 bases and at J to 9 bases, leaving 7 bases not matched to a gene. The CDR3: CASSPGLAGAGEQFF. The CDR3, as DNA: TGCGCCAGCAGTCCGGGACTAGCGGGAGCAGGTGAGCAGTTCTTC.

CDR3 coding DNA: TGTGCCAGCAGCCTCATCGCAGTGGGACCTACGAACACCGGGGAGCTGTTTTTT. Protein product: CASSLIAVGPTNTGELFF. This chain uses TRBV11-2 with TRBJ2-2; D possibly uses TRBD1 or TRBD2 (5 bases each). Germline values: CDR1 SGHAT, CDR2 FQNNGV. The ends were cut back, 5 bases at V and 0 bases at J, with 19 bases in the middle. This CDR3 comprises 18 residues.

V usage is TRBV29-1 and J usage is TRBJ2-7; weak D call: TRBD1 (6 bases). Looked up from germline, CDR1 is SQVTM and CDR2 is ANQGSEA. The CDR3 totals 13 residues. Trimming left V 7 bases short and J 3 bases short, with 16 bases between. The CDR3 protein is CSGATGNLYEQYF. In DNA form, the CDR3 reads TGCAGCGGCGCGACAGGAAACCTCTACGAGCAGTACTTC.

V usage is TRBV29-1 and J usage is TRBJ1-2; 8 bases line up with TRBD1. V shed 7 bases and J 5 bases; nucleotides not matched to a gene: 9. The CDR3 runs 13 residues. CDR1 and CDR2 from the germline V gene are SQVTM and ANQGSEA. The CDR3 region is CSADRDRVYGYTF. CDR3 nucleotides: TGCAGCGCGGACAGGGACCGGGTTTATGGCTACACCTTC.

This chain connects TRBV5-1 to TRBJ2-1; 10 bases are a match to TRBD2. V dropped 4 bases and J dropped 8; count of bases not matched to a gene: 12. The germline V gene encodes CDR1 SGHRS and CDR2 YFSETQ. CDR3 length: 16 residues. In DNA form, the CDR3 reads TGCGCCAGCAGCCCTGGACTAGCGGCCTATACGGATGAGCAGTTCTTC. It specifies CASSPGLAAYTDEQFF.

With regard to this clone: This sample also contains other DNA sequences that code for the same CDR3. The chain has TRBV2 and TRBJ2-7; D perhaps matches TRBD1 (5 bases). The V gene's germline CDR1 is SNHLY and CDR2 FYNNEI. This CDR3 spans 15 amino acids. V gave up 4 bases and J gave up 0 bases, with 13 bases separating them. CDR3 DNA sequence: TGTGCCAGCAGTGTGGGGCAGGGATCCTCCTACGAGCAGTACTTC. It is translated as CASSVGQGSSYEQYF.